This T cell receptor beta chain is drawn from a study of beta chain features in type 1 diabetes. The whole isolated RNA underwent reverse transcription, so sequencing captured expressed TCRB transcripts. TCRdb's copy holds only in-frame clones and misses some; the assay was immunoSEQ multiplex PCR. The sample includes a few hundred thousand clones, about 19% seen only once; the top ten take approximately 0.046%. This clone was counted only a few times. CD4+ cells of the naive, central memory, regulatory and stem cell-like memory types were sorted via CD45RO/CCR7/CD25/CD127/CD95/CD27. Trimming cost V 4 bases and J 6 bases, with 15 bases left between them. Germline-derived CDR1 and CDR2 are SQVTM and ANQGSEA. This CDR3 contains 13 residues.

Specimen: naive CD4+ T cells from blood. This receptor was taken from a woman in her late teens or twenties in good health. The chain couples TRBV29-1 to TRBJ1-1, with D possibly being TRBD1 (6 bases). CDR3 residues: CSVVGGQGPEAFF. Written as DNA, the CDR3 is TGCAGCGTTGTGGGGGGGCAGGGCCCTGAAGCTTTCTTT. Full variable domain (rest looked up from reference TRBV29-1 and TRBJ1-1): SAVISQKPSRDICQRGTSLTIQCQVDSQVTMMFWYRQQPGQSLTLIATANQGSEATYESGFVIDKFPISRPNLTFSTLTVSNMSPEDSSIYLCSVVGGQGPEAFFGQGTRLTVV.